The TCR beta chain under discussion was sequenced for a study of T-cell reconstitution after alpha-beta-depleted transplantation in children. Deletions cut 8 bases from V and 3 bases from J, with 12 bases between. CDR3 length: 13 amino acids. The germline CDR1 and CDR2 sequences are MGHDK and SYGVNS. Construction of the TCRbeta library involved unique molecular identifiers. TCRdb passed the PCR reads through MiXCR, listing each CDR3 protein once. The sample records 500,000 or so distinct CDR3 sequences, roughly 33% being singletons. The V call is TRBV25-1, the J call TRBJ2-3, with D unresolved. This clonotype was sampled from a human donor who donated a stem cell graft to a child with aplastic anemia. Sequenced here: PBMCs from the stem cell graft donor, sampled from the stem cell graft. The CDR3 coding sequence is TGTGCCAGCGGCACCGGCGGAACAGATACGCAGTATTTT. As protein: CASGTGGTDTQYF.